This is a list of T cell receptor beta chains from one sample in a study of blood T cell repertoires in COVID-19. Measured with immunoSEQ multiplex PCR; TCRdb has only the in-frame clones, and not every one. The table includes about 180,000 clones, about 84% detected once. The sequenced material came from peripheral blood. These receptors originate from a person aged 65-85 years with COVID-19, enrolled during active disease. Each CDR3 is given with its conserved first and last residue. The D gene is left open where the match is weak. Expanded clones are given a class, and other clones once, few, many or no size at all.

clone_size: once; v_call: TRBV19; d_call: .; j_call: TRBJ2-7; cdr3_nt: TGTGCCAGTAGTACCTCAAAGAGGGCGGGGAAACCCTACGAGCAGTACTTC; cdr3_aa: CASSTSKRAGKPYEQYF
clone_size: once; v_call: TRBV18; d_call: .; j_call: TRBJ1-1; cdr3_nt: TGTGCCAGCTCACCACTCAAGATTCATATGGCGAACACTGAAGCTTTCTTT; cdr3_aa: CASSPLKIHMANTEAFF
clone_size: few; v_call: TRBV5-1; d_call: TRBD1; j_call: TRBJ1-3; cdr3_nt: TGCGCCAGCAGCCGCGACAGGGGATACGGAAACACCATATATTTT; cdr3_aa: CASSRDRGYGNTIYF
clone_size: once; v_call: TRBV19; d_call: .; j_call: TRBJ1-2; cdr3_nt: TGTGCCACGGGGGTCTCGGTCTATGGCTACACCTTC; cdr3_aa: CATGVSVYGYTF
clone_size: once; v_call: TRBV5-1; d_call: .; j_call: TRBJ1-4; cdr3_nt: TGCGCCAGCAGCTTGGGCAGGGGTAATGAAAAACTGTTTTTT; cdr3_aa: CASSLGRGNEKLFF
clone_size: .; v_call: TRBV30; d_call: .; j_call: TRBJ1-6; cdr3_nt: TGTGCCCGAACCGCCAGTTGGAATTCACCCCTCCACTTT; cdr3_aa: CARTASWNSPLHF
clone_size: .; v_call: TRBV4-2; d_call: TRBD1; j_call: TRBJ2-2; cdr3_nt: TGTGCCAGCAGCCAAGGCACAGGGGATCGCACCGGGGAGCTGTTTTTT; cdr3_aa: CASSQGTGDRTGELFF
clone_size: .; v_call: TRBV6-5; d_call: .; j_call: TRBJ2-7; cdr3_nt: TGTGCCAGTACAGGGACGTTCTCCTACGAGCAGTACTTC; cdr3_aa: CASTGTFSYEQYF
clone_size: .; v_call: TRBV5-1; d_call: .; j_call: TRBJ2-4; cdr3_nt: TGCGCCAGCAGCTTGGGGTCAGGGATCATTCAGTACTTC; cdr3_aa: CASSLGSGIIQYF
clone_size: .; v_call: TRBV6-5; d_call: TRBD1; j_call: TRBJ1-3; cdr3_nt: TGTGCCAGCAGCGAGGACAGGGGGCGCGACACCATATATTTT; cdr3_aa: CASSEDRGRDTIYF
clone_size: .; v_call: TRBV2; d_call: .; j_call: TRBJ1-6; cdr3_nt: TGTGCCAGCAGTGAACCGCGGGACGGTTCGGTACCAAACTCACCCCTCCACTTT; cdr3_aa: CASSEPRDGSVPNSPLHF
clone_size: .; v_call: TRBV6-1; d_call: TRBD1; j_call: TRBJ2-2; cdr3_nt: TGTGCCAGCAGTGAAGACAGGGGGTCGGTGTGGGAGCTGTTTTTT; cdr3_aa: CASSEDRGSVWELFF
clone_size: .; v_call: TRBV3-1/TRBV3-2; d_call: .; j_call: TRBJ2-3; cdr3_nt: TGTGCCAGCAGCCCCTGGACTAGCACAGATACGCAGTATTTT; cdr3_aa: CASSPWTSTDTQYF
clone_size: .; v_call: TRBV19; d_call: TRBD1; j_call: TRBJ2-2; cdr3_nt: TGTGCCAGTAGTCCAGGGACAGGGAGGTCCGGGGAGCTGTTTTTT; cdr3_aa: CASSPGTGRSGELFF
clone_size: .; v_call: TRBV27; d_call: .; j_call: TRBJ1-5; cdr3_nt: TGTGCCAGCAGTCTGTATAGCAGAGAAACCTACAATCAGCCCCAGCATTTT; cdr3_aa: CASSLYSRETYNQPQHF
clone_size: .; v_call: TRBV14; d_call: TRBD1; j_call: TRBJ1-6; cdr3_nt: TGTGCCAGCAGCCAAGCTCAGGGGGCCAATTCACCCCTCCACTTT; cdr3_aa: CASSQAQGANSPLHF
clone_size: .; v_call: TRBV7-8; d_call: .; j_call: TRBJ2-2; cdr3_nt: TGTGCCAGCAGCCCAAGGACAGCGAACACCGGGGAGCTGTTTTTT; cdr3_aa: CASSPRTANTGELFF
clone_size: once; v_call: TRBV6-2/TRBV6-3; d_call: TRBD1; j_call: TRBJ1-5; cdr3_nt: TGTGCCAGCAGTTACGGCTCGGACAGGGGTAGACAGCCCCAGCATTTT; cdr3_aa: CASSYGSDRGRQPQHF
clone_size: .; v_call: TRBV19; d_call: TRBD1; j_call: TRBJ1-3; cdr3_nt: TGTGCCAGCCGCGGGACAGGGCCTGGAAACACCATATATTTT; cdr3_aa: CASRGTGPGNTIYF
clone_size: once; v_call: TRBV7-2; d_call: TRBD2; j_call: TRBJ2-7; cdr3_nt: TGTGCCAGCAGCCCAGCGGGGGGGCCCAAAGAGCAGTACTTC; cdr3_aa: CASSPAGGPKEQYF
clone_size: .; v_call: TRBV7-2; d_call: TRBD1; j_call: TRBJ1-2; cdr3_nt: TGTGCCAGCAGCTTACTGGGACAGGGGGGTTACACCTTC; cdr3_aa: CASSLLGQGGYTF
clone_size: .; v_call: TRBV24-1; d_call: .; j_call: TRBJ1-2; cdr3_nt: TGTGCCACCAGTGATGATAGACAGGGCTACACCTTC; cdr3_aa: CATSDDRQGYTF
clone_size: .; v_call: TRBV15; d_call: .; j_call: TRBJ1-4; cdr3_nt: TGTGCCACCAGCAGAGATAAGAGGGCAGGGGCTAATGAAAAACTGTTTTTT; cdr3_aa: CATSRDKRAGANEKLFF
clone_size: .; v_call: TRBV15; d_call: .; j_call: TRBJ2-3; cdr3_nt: TGTGCCACCAGCAGAGATTTTTCCGGGGTGTCAGATACGCAGTATTTT; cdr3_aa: CATSRDFSGVSDTQYF
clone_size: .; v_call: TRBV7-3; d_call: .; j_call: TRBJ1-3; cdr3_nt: TGTGCCAGCAGCCACAGTTCTGGAAACACCATATATTTT; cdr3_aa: CASSHSSGNTIYF
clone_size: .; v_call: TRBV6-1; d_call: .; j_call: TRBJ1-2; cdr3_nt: TGTGCCAGCAGTGAAGCTGGTGACATTTACTATGGCTACACCTTC; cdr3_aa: CASSEAGDIYYGYTF
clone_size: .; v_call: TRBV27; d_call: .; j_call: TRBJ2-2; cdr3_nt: TGTGCCACACAACTGGGGCAGGGTTTCACCGGGGAGCTGTTTTTT; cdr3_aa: CATQLGQGFTGELFF
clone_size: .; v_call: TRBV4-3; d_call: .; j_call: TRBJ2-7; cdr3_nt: TGCGCCAGCAGCCCAGCCTTAGGGGTAGGCGCTCTGTTC; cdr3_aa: CASSPALGVGALF
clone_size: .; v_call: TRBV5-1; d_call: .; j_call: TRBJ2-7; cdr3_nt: TGCGCCAGCAGCTTGTACCCAGCGGCCTACGAGCAGTACTTC; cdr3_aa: CASSLYPAAYEQYF
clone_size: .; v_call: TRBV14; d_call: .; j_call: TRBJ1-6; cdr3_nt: TGTGCCAGCAGCCAAGATGACACCCTCTACAATTCACCCCTCCACTTT; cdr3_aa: CASSQDDTLYNSPLHF
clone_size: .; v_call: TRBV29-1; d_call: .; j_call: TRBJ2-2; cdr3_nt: TGCAGCGTTGGACCGAGCGGGCGGGTTAACACCGGGGAGCTGTTTTTT; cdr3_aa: CSVGPSGRVNTGELFF
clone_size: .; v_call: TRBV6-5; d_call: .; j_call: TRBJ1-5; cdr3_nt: TGTGCCAGCAAATGGGGGGTAGAACGCAATCAGCCCCAGCATTTT; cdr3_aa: CASKWGVERNQPQHF
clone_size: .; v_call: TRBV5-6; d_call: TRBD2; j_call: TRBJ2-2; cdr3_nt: TGTGCCAGCAGCTATCCGGGACTAGCGCGAAACTGGGACACCGGGGAGCTGTTTTTT; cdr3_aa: CASSYPGLARNWDTGELFF
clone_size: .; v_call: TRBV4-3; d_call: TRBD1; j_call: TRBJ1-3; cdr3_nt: TGCGCCAGCAGCCAAGGGTTGGACAGGTCCTTCTCTGGAAACACCATATATTTT; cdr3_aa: CASSQGLDRSFSGNTIYF
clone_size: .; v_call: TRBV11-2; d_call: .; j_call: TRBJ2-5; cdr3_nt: TGTGCCAGCAGCCGCAACTCCGGGGGGACCCAGTACTTC; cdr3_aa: CASSRNSGGTQYF
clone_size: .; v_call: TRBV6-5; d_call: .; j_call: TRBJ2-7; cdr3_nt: TGTGCCAGCAGTTACAAAGCGAGGAGCCAGGAGCAGTACTTC; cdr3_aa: CASSYKARSQEQYF
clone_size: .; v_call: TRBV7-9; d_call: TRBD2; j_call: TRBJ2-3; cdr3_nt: TGTGCCAGCAGCCCCGGGACTAGCGGGGGGCATACGCAGTATTTT; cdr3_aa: CASSPGTSGGHTQYF
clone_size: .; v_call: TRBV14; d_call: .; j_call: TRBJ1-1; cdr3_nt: TGTGCCAGCAGCCACCACTTTGAAGCTTTCTTT; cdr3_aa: CASSHHFEAFF
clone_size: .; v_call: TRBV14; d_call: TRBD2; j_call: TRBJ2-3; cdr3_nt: TGTGCCAGCAGCCAAGATGAAGCGGGGACCAGCACAGATACGCAGTATTTT; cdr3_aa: CASSQDEAGTSTDTQYF
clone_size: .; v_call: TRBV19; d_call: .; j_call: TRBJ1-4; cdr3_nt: TGTGCCAGTAGTGCACAGTATAATGAAAAACTGTTTTTT; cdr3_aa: CASSAQYNEKLFF
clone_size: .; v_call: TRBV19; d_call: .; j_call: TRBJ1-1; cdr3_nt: TGTGCCAGTAGTATCGGCCAGGGGCTGGTCACTGAAGCTTTCTTT; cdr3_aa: CASSIGQGLVTEAFF
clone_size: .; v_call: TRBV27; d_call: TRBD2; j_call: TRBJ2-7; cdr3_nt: TGTGCCAGCAGTTCGACTAGCGAAGTCTACGAGCAGTACTTC; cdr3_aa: CASSSTSEVYEQYF
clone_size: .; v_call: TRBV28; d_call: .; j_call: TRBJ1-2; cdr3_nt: TGTGCCAGCAGTCCCCCCGGAGGACGCTATGGCTACACCTTC; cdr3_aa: CASSPPGGRYGYTF
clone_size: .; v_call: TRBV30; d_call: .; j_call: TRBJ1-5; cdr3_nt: TGTGCCTGGAGTGTAGTTGGGGGCCGCAATCAGCCCCAGCATTTT; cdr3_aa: CAWSVVGGRNQPQHF
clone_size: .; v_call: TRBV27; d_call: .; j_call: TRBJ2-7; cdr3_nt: TGTGCCAGCAGTTTGTCGGCCGGGGGGCTGGGGTACGAGCAGTACTTC; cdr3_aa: CASSLSAGGLGYEQYF
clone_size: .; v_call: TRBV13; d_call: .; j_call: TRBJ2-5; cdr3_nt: TGTGCCAGCAGCCTACGAACAGGGAGCGAAGAGACCCAGTACTTC; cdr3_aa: CASSLRTGSEETQYF
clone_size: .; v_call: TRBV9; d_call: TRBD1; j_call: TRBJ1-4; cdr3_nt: TGTGCCAGCAGCGACCGTCGGACAGGGGGGCCTGAAAAACTGTTTTTT; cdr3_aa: CASSDRRTGGPEKLFF
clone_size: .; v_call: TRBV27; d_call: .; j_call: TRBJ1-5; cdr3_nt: TGTGCCAGCAGACGAAAAATCTACAGCAATCAGCCCCAGCATTTT; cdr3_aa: CASRRKIYSNQPQHF
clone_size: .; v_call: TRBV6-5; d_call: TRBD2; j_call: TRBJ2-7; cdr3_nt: TGTGCCAGCAGTTCGTCGGGGGGGCACAACGAGCAGTACTTC; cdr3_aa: CASSSSGGHNEQYF
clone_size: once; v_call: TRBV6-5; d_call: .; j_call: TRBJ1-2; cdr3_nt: TGTGCCAGCAGTTACGGGCCAGAACTTCGATATGGCTACACCTTC; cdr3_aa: CASSYGPELRYGYTF
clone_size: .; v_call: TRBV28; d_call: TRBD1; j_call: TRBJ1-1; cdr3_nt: TGTGCCAGCAGTTTCATCGGGACAGCTGACACTGAAGCTTTCTTT; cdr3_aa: CASSFIGTADTEAFF
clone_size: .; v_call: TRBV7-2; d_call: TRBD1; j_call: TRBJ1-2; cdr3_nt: TGTGCCAGCAGCTATACGACAGGGTCCTATGGCTACACCTTC; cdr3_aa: CASSYTTGSYGYTF
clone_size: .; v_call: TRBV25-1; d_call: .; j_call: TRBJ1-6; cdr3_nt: TGTGCCAGCAGTGAATTATACGGGGGTTCACCCCTCCACTTT; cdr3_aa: CASSELYGGSPLHF
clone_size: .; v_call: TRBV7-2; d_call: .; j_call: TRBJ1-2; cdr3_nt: TGTGCCAGCAGCTTAGTGATTTCAGGGGCCCTTCCCTATGGCTACACCTTC; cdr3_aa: CASSLVISGALPYGYTF
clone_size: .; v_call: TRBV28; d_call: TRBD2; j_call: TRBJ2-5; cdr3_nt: TGTGCCAGCAGTCGACTAGCGGGGGGGATGGAGACCCAGTACTTC; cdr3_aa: CASSRLAGGMETQYF
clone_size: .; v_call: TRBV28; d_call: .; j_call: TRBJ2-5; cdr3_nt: TGTGCCAGCAGTTCTGGGGGGTCCTTAGAGACCCAGTACTTC; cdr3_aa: CASSSGGSLETQYF
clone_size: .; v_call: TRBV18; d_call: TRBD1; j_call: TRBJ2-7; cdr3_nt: TGTGCCAGCTCACCGGGACAGGGGGCTTACGAGCAGTACTTC; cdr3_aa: CASSPGQGAYEQYF
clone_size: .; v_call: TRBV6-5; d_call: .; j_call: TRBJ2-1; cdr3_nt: TGTGCCAGCAGTTACTCGTGGGGGGATTACAATGAGCAGTTCTTC; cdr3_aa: CASSYSWGDYNEQFF
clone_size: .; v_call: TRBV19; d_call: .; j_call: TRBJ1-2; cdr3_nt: TGTGCCAGTAGTATAGAAGGCAGGGAACACACCTTC; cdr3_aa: CASSIEGREHTF
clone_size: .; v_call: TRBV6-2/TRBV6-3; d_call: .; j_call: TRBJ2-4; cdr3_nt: TGTGCCAGCAGTTACTCGACTGGGGAGTACATTCAGTACTTC; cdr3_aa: CASSYSTGEYIQYF